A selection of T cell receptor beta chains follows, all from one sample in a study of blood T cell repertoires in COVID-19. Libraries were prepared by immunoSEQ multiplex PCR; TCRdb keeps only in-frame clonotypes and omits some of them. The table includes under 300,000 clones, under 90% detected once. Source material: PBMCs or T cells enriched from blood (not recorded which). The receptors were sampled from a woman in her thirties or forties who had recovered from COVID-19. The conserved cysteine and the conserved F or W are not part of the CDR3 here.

ASSSRGISYGYT	TRBJ1-2	TRBV7-2
ASRQRTGYTEAF	TRBJ1-1	TRBV11-1
ASSLEGQAKVTEAF	TRBJ1-1	TRBV11-2
ASSLEGEGRDTQY	TRBJ2-3	TRBV5-5
ASSSLRGRGEQY	TRBJ2-7	TRBV11-2
ASSGRGDTGELF	TRBJ2-2	TRBV10-1
ASSLVRRDGAAGNTIY	TRBJ1-3	TRBV5-4
SVEGSNTYNEQF	TRBJ2-1	TRBV29-1
ASSQGLAARLSEQF	TRBJ2-1	TRBV14
ASSQQLMNTEAF	TRBJ1-1	TRBV19
ASSQERRQGNTEAF	TRBJ1-1	TRBV4-1
ANRQDLYEQY	TRBJ2-7	TRBV3-1/TRBV3-2
SARQGTEAF	TRBJ1-1	TRBV20-1
ASSPGQNTGELF	TRBJ2-2	TRBV11-1
ASSPGGHLQGSNQPQH	TRBJ1-5	TRBV4-2
ASSPYLSGVNEKLF	TRBJ1-4	TRBV27
ASSQDWRQETQY	TRBJ2-5	TRBV4-1
ASSIGQGANYGYT	TRBJ1-2	TRBV19
ASSNLVVTGDSNQPQH	TRBJ1-5	TRBV21-1
ASSIGRLYGYT	TRBJ1-2	TRBV19
ASSIVRLAGAETQY	TRBJ2-5	TRBV19
ASSLRDSYEQY	TRBJ2-7	TRBV19
ASSNTGTSQKNTEAF	TRBJ1-1	TRBV5-1
ASRDRDTNTGELF	TRBJ2-2	TRBV19
ASSQVWGGQY	TRBJ2-7	TRBV4-1
ASSRGGQGYEAF	TRBJ1-1	TRBV9
ASSSRRGGDEAF	TRBJ1-1	TRBV28
ASSATTGRMNTEAF	TRBJ1-1	TRBV6-1
ASSRAERTSWSGELF	TRBJ2-2	TRBV4-1
ASSPSGQGHEKLF	TRBJ1-4	TRBV7-3